The next 25 T cell receptor beta chains were all read from a single sample in a study of T cells in Graves' hyperthyroidism and ophthalmopathy. RNA transcripts provided the source from which TCR beta CDR3 regions were amplified. The HTBI primer set served for first-round RT-PCR of the TCR CDR3. TCRdb reprocessed the multiplex PCR reads with MiXCR, giving one entry per CDR3 protein. The sample carries some 510,000 distinct CDR3 sequences, less than 25% recorded once. Sequencing was performed on blood. The receptors were sampled from a man aged 18 to 30 with Graves' hyperthyroidism.

The CDR3 sequence is CASSQEGLTLGTQYF. The CDR3 DNA reads TGTGCCAGCAGCCAGGAGGGACTGACACTAGGGACCCAGTACTTC. The gene calls are TRBV5-5 and TRBJ2-5; D perhaps matches TRBD2 (6 bases). The CDR3 sequence is 15 residues long. The germline V gene encodes CDR1 SGHKS and CDR2 YYEKEE (reference sequence). With 4 bases removed from V and 7 bases from J, the gap between germline ends came to 20 bases. The full variable domain, with the rest looked up from reference TRBV5-5 and TRBJ2-5, is DAGVTQSPTHLIKTRGQQVTLRCSPISGHKSVSWYQQVLGQGPQFIFQYYEKEERGRGNFPDRFSARQFPNYSSELNVNALLLGDSALYLCASSQEGLTLGTQYFGPGTRLLVL.

This clonotype appeared a single time. This may come from a read error, since a much larger clone is one base off. This chain joins TRBV11-2 and TRBJ2-2; D may match TRBD1 or TRBD2 (5 bases each). CDR1 and CDR2 from the germline V gene are SGHAT and FQNNGV. The CDR3 is 15 amino acids. The CDR3 is CASSPAGTPTGELVF. The CDR3 DNA reads as TGTGCCAGCAGCCCCGCCGGGACGCCCACCGGGGAGCTGGTTTTT.

This clonotype has at least ten counts. The chain is built from TRBV6-1 and TRBJ2-7; D might be TRBD1 or TRBD2, each matching 5 bases. Germline-derived CDR1 and CDR2 are MNHNS and SASEGT. V was trimmed by 9 bases and J by 2 bases, leaving 17 bases between them. The CDR3 is 14 amino acids. CDR3 in amino acids: CASHRDPQTYEQYF. In nucleotides, the CDR3 is TGTGCCAGTCACCGGGACCCGCAGACCTACGAGCAGTACTTC.

In this sample, this clonotype turned up many times. The V and J genes are TRBV28 and TRBJ2-7, with 8 bases fitting TRBD1. This CDR3 contains 14 residues. V was pared by 7 bases and J by 4 bases, with 9 bases of the junction left unmatched. Germline V gene lookup returns CDR1 MDHEN and CDR2 SYDVKM. The CDR3 bases are TGTGCCAGCACGCACCGGGGACAGGAATACGAGCAGTACTTC. Protein product: CASTHRGQEYEQYF.

This clonotype was detected many times. V is TRBV6-5 and J is TRBJ2-7; D unclear. Trimming pared 6 bases from V and 1 base from J, leaving 13 bases between. The CDR3 spans 14 residues. The germline V gene has CDR1 MNHEY and CDR2 SVGAGI. CDR3 nucleotide sequence: TGTGCCAGCAGCCCGGAAGGGATTTCCTACGAGCAGTACTTC. Translated: CASSPEGISYEQYF.

This chain joins TRBV12-3 or TRBV12-4 and TRBJ2-6; 10 positions agree with TRBD1. The CDR3 spans 15 residues. V lost 4 bases and J lost 12; bases outside the gene matches: 9. The DNA of the CDR3 is TGTGCCAGCAGTTGGACAGGGGGAGAGGTCATCGTCCTGACTTTC. This gives the protein CASSWTGGEVIVLTF.

Many counts were recorded for this clonotype. The CDR3 spells CASTSMAVTYEQYF. The DNA for the CDR3 is TGTGCCAGCACCTCTATGGCAGTTACCTACGAGCAGTACTTC. The gene calls are TRBV7-8 and TRBJ2-7; D is ambiguous. V was pared by 7 bases and J by 2 bases, with 15 bases between. There are 14 residues in the CDR3. In germline, CDR1 is SGHVS, CDR2 FQNEAQ.

This clonotype was detected only a few times. This sequence joins TRBV29-1 and TRBJ2-2, with a weak D call TRBD2 (6 bases). The V end lost 5 bases, the J end lost 5 bases, and 9 bases lay between the germline ends. CDR3 length: 12 residues. Germline CDR1 is SQVTM and CDR2 is ANQGSEA. The CDR3 coding sequence is TGCAGCGTTCTGGCGGGAACCGGGGAGCTGTTTTTT. It codes for CSVLAGTGELFF.

The genes are TRBV20-1 and TRBJ2-5; the D is unclear. The CDR3 runs 12 residues. Germline assignment: CDR1 DFQATT and CDR2 SNEGSKA (reference sequence). Trimming shortened V by 3 bases and J by 7 bases, and 12 bases separated the two germline ends. The CDR3 bases are TGCAGTGCTAGGCTGGGCAGTGGGACCCAGTACTTC. Translation: CSARLGSGTQYF.

This rearrangement joins TRBV7-8 to TRBJ1-1; 8 bases are shared with TRBD1. The germline CDR1 and CDR2 sequences are SGHVS and FQNEAQ. CDR3 length equals 16 residues. Trimming cost V 1 base and J 0 bases; bases outside gene matches: 4. CDR3 loop: CASSLEQGVMNTEAFF. CDR3 in DNA: TGTGCCAGCAGCTTAGAACAGGGGGTAATGAACACTGAAGCTTTCTTT.

The sample holds many counts of this clonotype. V usage is TRBV12-3 or TRBV12-4 and J usage is TRBJ1-5; D unresolved. V was pared by 5 bases and J by 0 bases, with 5 bases between. The CDR3 runs 13 residues. This chain's CDR3 is CASSIHSNQPQHF. The CDR3 coding sequence is TGTGCCAGCAGTATACATAGCAATCAGCCCCAGCATTTT.

This clonotype has a count of ten or more. V usage is TRBV28 and J usage is TRBJ2-2, with D maybe TRBD1 (5 bases). The CDR3 covers 14 residues. Per the germline V gene, CDR1 is MDHEN and CDR2 is SYDVKM. The V and J ends lost 8 bases and 10 bases respectively, with 20 bases between them. The CDR3 loop is CASRKGPGYTELFF. For the CDR3, the DNA is TGTGCCAGCCGAAAAGGCCCAGGGTACACGGAGCTGTTTTTT.

Ten or more counts support this clonotype. The genes are TRBV6-1 and TRBJ2-7, with 9 positions matching TRBD1. CDR1 and CDR2 (germline): MNHNS, SASEGT. This CDR3 has 16 residues. The J segment lost 5 bases and the V segment lost 0 bases, leaving 8 bases of the junction unmatched. The CDR3 is CASSEALRTGAHEQYF. The CDR3 region has the DNA TGTGCCAGCAGTGAAGCGCTTAGGACAGGGGCCCACGAGCAGTACTTC.

This clonotype was detected ten times or more. CDR3 sequence reads: CASSYALKGVGENTEAFF. The CDR3, as DNA: TGTGCCAGCAGTTACGCACTAAAGGGGGTCGGGGAGAACACTGAAGCTTTCTTT. The chain joins TRBV6-2 or TRBV6-3 to TRBJ1-1; possible D gene TRBD1, 6 bases. The CDR3 sequence is 18 residues long. V was clipped by 2 bases and J by 1 base, with 20 bases between them. The germline V gene encodes CDR1 MNHEY and CDR2 SVGEGT.

This clonotype was found many times. J is TRBJ2-2 and V is TRBV5-1; 9 nucleotides line up with TRBD1. This CDR3 is 17 amino acids long. The junction had 8 bases not matched to a gene; V was cut back by 5 bases and J by 0 bases. Per germline, CDR1 SGHRS and CDR2 YFSETQ. The CDR3 region has the DNA TGCGCCAGCAGTAGCGGACAGGGGATAGCGAACACCGGGGAGCTGTTTTTT. Residues: CASSSGQGIANTGELFF.

This clonotype appeared a few times. The V call is TRBV30, the J call TRBJ2-2, with D possibly called TRBD1 or TRBD2 (6 bases each). Deletions cut 5 bases from V and 5 bases from J, with 15 bases between. There are 14 residues in the CDR3. Per the germline V gene, CDR1 is GTSNPN and CDR2 is SVGIG (reference sequence). CDR3 protein: CAWSSGAGTGELFF. CDR3 bases: TGTGCCTGGTCGTCAGGGGCGGGGACCGGGGAGCTGTTTTTT.

The rearrangement links TRBV12-3 or TRBV12-4 to TRBJ2-7; TRBD2 aligns across 12 bases. This CDR3 is 14 amino acids long. V lost 3 bases, J lost 6 bases, and 3 bases stayed unmatched. The DNA for the CDR3 is TGTGCCAGCAGTTTCCCTAGCGGGAGGGTCGAGCAGTACTTC. Amino acid sequence: CASSFPSGRVEQYF.

This clonotype was detected many times. The chain carries TRBV6-1 and TRBJ1-2; 7 nucleotides agree with TRBD1. The ends lost 6 bases at V and 0 bases at J; junction bases unmatched: 4. The CDR3 length is 14 residues. Germline CDR1 and CDR2: MNHNS and SASEGT. CDR3 region: CASRGTVTNYGYTF. The DNA of the CDR3 is TGTGCCAGCAGGGGGACAGTGACTAACTATGGCTACACCTTC.

This clonotype has a count of ten or more. The chain carries TRBV28 and TRBJ2-5; 9 bases agree with TRBD1. Germline V lookup: CDR1 MDHEN, CDR2 SYDVKM. The V gene end was trimmed by 6 bases and the J gene end by 5 bases; junction bases not matched to a gene: 7. This CDR3 has 14 residues. CDR3 nucleotides: TGTGCCAGCAGCGGACAGGGGTTTCGGGAGACCCAGTACTTC. Translating gives CASSGQGFRETQYF.

This chain connects TRBV29-1 to TRBJ1-3; D is ambiguous. The CDR3 runs to 12 residues. The V end lost 4 bases, the J end lost 0 bases, and 4 bases lay between the germline ends. CDR1 and CDR2 (germline): SQVTM, ANQGSEA. The CDR3 DNA reads TGCAGCGTTGGGAGCTCTGGAAACACCATATATTTT. Protein: CSVGSSGNTIYF.

J is TRBJ2-7 and V is TRBV28; D gene uncertain. Germline assignment: CDR1 MDHEN and CDR2 SYDVKM. The CDR3 runs to 13 residues. The CDR3 region is CVTRAGVGYEQYF. The CDR3 DNA sequence: TGTGTGACCCGGGCAGGAGTGGGGTACGAGCAGTACTTC.

The CDR3 is CAIRDRETSTEAFF. In DNA, the CDR3 is TGTGCCATCAGGGACAGGGAAACTTCCACTGAAGCTTTCTTT. The chain employs TRBV10-3 and TRBJ1-1; TRBD1 aligns across 8 bases. V was pared by 6 bases and J by 4 bases, with 7 bases of the junction left unmatched. The CDR3 covers 14 residues. Germline CDR1 is ENHRY and CDR2 is SYGVKD.

This clonotype was seen repeatedly, ten times or more. The gene calls are TRBV3-1 and TRBJ2-7, with a possible D match to TRBD2 (6 bases). Trimming stripped 1 base from V and 2 bases from J, with 9 bases between. This CDR3 is 14 amino acids long. Germline loops: CDR1 LGHDT, CDR2 YNNKEL (reference sequence). The CDR3 DNA reads TGTGCCAGCAGCCAAGTAGCGGCAACCTACGAGCAGTACTTC. It encodes CASSQVAATYEQYF.

Concerning this clonotype itself: This clone may be a read error of a much larger clone one base away. The gene calls are TRBV11-2 and TRBJ1-1, with a tentative D call TRBD1 (5 bases). CDR1 is SGHAT, CDR2 FQNNGV, per germline. The CDR3 sequence is 15 residues long. CDR3 loop: CASSLGLGVLTESFF. The CDR3 DNA reads as TGTGCCAGCAGCTTAGGTCTGGGGGTTCTCACTGAATCTTTCTTT.

In its sample, this clonotype was seen many times. The chain uses TRBV6-1 and TRBJ1-6, with D perhaps matching TRBD1 (5 bases). The V gene lost 5 bases and the J gene lost 10 bases, with 12 bases spanning the gap. This CDR3 region has 13 residues. Germline CDR1 is MNHNS and CDR2 is SASEGT. The CDR3 nucleotides read TGTGCCAGCAGTACCCAAAAGGGGTCACCCCTCCACTTT. It specifies CASSTQKGSPLHF.